The rows below give T cell receptor beta chains drawn from one sample of a study of blood T cell repertoires in COVID-19. Generated by immunoSEQ multiplex PCR, the TCRdb table keeps only in-frame clones and is missing some. The data contain about 230,000 clones, 65% to 85% of them singletons. The sequenced sample consisted of peripheral blood. All receptors come from a man aged 40-50 years with acute or convalescent COVID-19. Both conserved end residues are part of each CDR3. The order of the fields is CDR3 protein, CDR3 DNA, V gene, J gene, clone size, D gene. A D gene is named only where the DNA matches it firmly. Not every row has a clone size; where given, it reads once, few, many or a size class.

CDR3 protein: CASSLATERIGNEQFF
CDR3 DNA: TGCGCCAGCAGCTTGGCCACCGAACGCATCGGGAATGAGCAGTTCTTC
V gene: TRBV5-1
J gene: TRBJ2-1
clone size: NA
D gene: NA

CDR3 protein: CASSLGLQETQYF
CDR3 DNA: TGTGCCAGCAGTTTAGGACTCCAAGAGACCCAGTACTTC
V gene: TRBV12-3/TRBV12-4
J gene: TRBJ2-5
clone size: once
D gene: NA

CDR3 protein: CASSQASGGHEQYF
CDR3 DNA: TGTGCCAGCAGCCAAGCTAGCGGAGGCCACGAGCAGTACTTC
V gene: TRBV3-1/TRBV3-2
J gene: TRBJ2-7
clone size: NA
D gene: TRBD2

CDR3 protein: CASSLGGQYNEQFF
CDR3 DNA: TGTGCCAGCAGCTTAGGAGGGCAGTACAATGAGCAGTTCTTC
V gene: TRBV7-3
J gene: TRBJ2-1
clone size: NA
D gene: NA

CDR3 protein: CASSFGDRVETQYF
CDR3 DNA: TGCGCCAGCAGCTTCGGGGACAGGGTCGAGACCCAGTACTTC
V gene: TRBV5-1
J gene: TRBJ2-5
clone size: NA
D gene: TRBD1

CDR3 protein: CASSYRDSANEKLFF
CDR3 DNA: TGTGCCAGCAGTTACCGGGACAGTGCTAATGAAAAACTGTTTTTT
V gene: TRBV6-5
J gene: TRBJ1-4
clone size: once
D gene: TRBD1

CDR3 protein: CASSFPGGSYEQYF
CDR3 DNA: TGTGCCAGCAGTTTCCCCGGGGGATCCTACGAGCAGTACTTC
V gene: TRBV6-2/TRBV6-3
J gene: TRBJ2-7
clone size: NA
D gene: NA

CDR3 protein: CSVEAISEHEQYF
CDR3 DNA: TGCAGCGTTGAAGCAATCTCAGAACACGAGCAGTACTTC
V gene: TRBV29-1
J gene: TRBJ2-7
clone size: NA
D gene: NA

CDR3 protein: CASSYDRPNSPLHF
CDR3 DNA: TGTGCCAGCAGTTACGACAGGCCAAATTCACCCCTCCACTTT
V gene: TRBV6-5
J gene: TRBJ1-6
clone size: NA
D gene: NA

CDR3 protein: CASSSRRRSGTGTGELFF
CDR3 DNA: TGTGCCAGCAGCTCTAGAAGGCGTAGCGGGACTGGAACCGGGGAGCTGTTTTTT
V gene: TRBV5-6
J gene: TRBJ2-2
clone size: NA
D gene: TRBD2

CDR3 protein: CASSPQGNQPQHF
CDR3 DNA: TGTGCCAGCAGCCCTCAGGGGAATCAGCCCCAGCATTTT
V gene: TRBV3-1/TRBV3-2
J gene: TRBJ1-5
clone size: NA
D gene: NA

CDR3 protein: CASSLPGLAGGSSYNEQFF
CDR3 DNA: TGTGCCAGCAGCCTCCCGGGACTAGCGGGGGGGAGCTCCTACAATGAGCAGTTCTTC
V gene: TRBV7-3
J gene: TRBJ2-1
clone size: NA
D gene: TRBD2

CDR3 protein: CASSLALKTSGNEQFF
CDR3 DNA: TGTGCCAGCAGCTTAGCGCTGAAGACTAGCGGTAATGAGCAGTTCTTC
V gene: TRBV7-9
J gene: TRBJ2-1
clone size: NA
D gene: TRBD2